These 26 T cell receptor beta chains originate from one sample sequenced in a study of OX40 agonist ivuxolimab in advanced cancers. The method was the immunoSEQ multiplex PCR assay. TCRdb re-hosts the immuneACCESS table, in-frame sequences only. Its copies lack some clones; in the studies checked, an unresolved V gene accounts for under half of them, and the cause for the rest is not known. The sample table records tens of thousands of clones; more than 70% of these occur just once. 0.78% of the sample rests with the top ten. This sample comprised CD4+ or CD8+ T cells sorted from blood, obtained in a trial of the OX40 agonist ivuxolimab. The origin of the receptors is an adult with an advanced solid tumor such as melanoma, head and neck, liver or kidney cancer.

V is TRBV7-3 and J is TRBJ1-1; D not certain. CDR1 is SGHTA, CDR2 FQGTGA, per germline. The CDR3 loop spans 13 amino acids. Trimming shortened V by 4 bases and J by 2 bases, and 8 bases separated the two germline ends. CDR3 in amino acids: CASSSGGNTEAFF. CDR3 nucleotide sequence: TGTGCCAGCAGCTCCGGCGGTAACACTGAAGCTTTCTTT.

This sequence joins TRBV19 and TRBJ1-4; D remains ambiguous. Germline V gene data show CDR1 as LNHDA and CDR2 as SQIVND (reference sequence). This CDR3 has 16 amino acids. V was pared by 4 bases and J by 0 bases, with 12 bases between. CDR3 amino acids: CASSTPRGATNEKLFF. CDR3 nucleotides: TGTGCCAGTAGTACCCCACGCGGTGCAACTAATGAAAAACTGTTTTTT.

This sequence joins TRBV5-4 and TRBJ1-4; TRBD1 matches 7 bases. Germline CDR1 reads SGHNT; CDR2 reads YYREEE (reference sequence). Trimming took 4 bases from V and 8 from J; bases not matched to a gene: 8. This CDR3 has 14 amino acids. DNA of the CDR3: TGTGCCAGCAGCCCCCAGGGGGAGGAAGAAAAACTGTTTTTT. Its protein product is CASSPQGEEEKLFF.

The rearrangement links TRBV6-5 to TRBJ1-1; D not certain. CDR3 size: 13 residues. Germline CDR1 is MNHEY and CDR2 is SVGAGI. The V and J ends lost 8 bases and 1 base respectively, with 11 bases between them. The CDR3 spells CASGRTKNTEAFF. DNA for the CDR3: TGTGCCAGCGGGAGGACCAAGAACACTGAAGCTTTCTTT.

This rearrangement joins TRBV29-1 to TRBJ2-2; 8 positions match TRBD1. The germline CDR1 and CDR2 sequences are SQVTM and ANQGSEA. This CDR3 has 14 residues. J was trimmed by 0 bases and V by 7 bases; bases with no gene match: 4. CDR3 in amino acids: CSASGGPNTGELFF. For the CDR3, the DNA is TGCAGCGCCTCAGGGGGCCCGAACACCGGGGAGCTGTTTTTT.

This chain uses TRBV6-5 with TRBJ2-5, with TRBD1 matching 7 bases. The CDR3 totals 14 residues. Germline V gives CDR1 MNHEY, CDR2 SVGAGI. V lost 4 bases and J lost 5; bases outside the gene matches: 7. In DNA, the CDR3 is TGTGCCAGCAGTTCCCCAGGGGGAGTGGAGACCCAGTACTTC. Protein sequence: CASSSPGGVETQYF.

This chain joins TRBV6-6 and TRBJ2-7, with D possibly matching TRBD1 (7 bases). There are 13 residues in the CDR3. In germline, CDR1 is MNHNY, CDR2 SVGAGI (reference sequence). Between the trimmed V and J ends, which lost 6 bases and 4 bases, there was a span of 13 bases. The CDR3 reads CASRSPGGYEQYF. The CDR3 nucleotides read TGTGCCAGCAGATCACCAGGGGGGTACGAGCAGTACTTC.

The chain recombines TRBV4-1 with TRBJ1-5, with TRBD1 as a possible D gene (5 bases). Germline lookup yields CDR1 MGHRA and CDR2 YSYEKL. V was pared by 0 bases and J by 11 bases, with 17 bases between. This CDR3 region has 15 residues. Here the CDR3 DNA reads TGCGCCAGCAGCCAAGATGGCGGAGGGGCCCAATCCCAGCATTTT. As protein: CASSQDGGGAQSQHF.

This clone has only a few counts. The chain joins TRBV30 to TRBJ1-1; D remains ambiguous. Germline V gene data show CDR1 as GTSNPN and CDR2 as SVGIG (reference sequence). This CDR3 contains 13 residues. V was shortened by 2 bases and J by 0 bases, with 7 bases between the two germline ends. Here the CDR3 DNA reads TGTGCCTGGAGTAAGGCACTGAACACTGAAGCTTTCTTT. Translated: CAWSKALNTEAFF. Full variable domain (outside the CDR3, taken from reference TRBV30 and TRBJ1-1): SQTIHQWPATLVQPVGSPLSLECTVEGTSNPNLYWYRQAAGRGLQLLFYSVGIGQISSEVPQNLSASRPQDRQFILSSKKLLLSDSGFYLCAWSKALNTEAFFGQGTRLTVV.

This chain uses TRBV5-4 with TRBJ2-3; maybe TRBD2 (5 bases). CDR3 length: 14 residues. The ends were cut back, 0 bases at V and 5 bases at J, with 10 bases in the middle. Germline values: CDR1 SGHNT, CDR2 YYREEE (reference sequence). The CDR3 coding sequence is TGTGCCAGCAGCTTGGGAGGGCCCGGAGATACGCAGTATTTT. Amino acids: CASSLGGPGDTQYF.

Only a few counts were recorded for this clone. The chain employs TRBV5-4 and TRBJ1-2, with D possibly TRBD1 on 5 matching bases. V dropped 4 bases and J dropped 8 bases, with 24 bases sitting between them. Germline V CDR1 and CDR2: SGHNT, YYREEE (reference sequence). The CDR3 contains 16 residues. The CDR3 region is CASSPGGTGSKGGYTF. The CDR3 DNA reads TGTGCCAGCAGCCCTGGAGGGACCGGGTCCAAAGGGGGCTACACCTTC.

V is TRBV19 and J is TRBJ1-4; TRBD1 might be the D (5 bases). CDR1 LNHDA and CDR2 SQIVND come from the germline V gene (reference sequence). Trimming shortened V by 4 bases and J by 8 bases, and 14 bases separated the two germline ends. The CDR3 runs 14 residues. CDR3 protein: CASSTVGGKEKLFF. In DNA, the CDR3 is TGTGCCAGTAGTACCGTTGGGGGGAAGGAAAAACTGTTTTTT.

CDR3: CSAQGQGRDYTF. CDR3 in DNA: TGCAGCGCTCAGGGACAGGGACGTGACTACACCTTC. J is TRBJ1-2 and V is TRBV29-1, with TRBD1 matching over 9 bases. The CDR3 sequence is 12 residues long. CDR1 is SQVTM and CDR2 is ANQGSEA in the germline V gene. The trim removed 7 bases at V and 10 bases at J, leaving 10 bases unmatched.

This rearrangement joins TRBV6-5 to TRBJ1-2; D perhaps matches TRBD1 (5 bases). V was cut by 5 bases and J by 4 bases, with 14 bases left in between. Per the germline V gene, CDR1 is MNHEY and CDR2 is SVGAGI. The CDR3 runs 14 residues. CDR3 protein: CASSRPGSPYGYTF. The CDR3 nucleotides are TGTGCCAGCAGTCGACCAGGGAGTCCCTATGGCTACACCTTC.

CDR3: CASSERSVEQFF. The CDR3, as DNA: TGTGCCAGCAGTGAACGGTCTGTCGAGCAGTTCTTC. The genes are TRBV2 and TRBJ2-1; D is uncertain. The CDR3 is made up of 12 amino acids. Trimming took off 2 bases at V and 10 bases at J, with 9 bases between the two ends. The V gene's germline CDR1 is SNHLY and CDR2 FYNNEI.

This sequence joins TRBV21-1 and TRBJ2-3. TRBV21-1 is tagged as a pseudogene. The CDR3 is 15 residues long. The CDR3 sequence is CASSKAAAHTDTQYF. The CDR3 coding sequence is TGTGCCAGCAGCAAAGCGGCAGCACACACAGATACGCAGTATTTT.

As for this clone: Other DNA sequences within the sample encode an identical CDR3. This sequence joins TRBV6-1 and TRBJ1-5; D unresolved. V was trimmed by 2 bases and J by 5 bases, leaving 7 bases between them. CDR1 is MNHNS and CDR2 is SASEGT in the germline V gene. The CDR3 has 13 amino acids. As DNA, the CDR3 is TGTGCCAGCAGTGAACGGTGGGATCAGCCCCAGCATTTT. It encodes CASSERWDQPQHF.

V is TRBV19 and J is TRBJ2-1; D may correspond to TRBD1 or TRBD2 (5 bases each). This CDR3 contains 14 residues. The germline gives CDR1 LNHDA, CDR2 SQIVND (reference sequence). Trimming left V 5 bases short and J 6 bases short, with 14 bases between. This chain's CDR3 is CASSRGPGFNEQFF. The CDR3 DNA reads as TGTGCCAGTAGTCGGGGCCCCGGGTTCAATGAGCAGTTCTTC. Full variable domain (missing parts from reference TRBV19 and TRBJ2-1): DGGITQSPKYLFRKEGQNVTLSCEQNLNHDAMYWYRQDPGQGLRLIYYSQIVNDFQKGDIAEGYSVSREKKESFPLTVTSAQKNPTAFYLCASSRGPGFNEQFFGPGTRLTVL.

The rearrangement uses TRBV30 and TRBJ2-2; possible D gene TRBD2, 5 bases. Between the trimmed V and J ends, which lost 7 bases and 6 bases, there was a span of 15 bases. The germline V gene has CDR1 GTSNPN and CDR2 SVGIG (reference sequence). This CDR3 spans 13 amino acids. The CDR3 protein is CASGRGWAGELFF. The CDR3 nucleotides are TGTGCCTCTGGACGGGGTTGGGCCGGGGAGCTGTTTTTT.

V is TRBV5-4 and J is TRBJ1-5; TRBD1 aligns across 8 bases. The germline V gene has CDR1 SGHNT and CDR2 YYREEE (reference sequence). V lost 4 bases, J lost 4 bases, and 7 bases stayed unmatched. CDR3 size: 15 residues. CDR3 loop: CASSGGTGDNQPQHF. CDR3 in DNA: TGTGCCAGCAGCGGTGGGACAGGTGATAATCAGCCCCAGCATTTT.

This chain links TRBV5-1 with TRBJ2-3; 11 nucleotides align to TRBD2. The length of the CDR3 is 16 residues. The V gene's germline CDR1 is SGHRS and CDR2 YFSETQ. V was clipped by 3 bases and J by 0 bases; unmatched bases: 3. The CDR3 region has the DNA TGCGCCAGCAGCTCCACTAGCGGGGGCAGCACAGATACGCAGTATTTT. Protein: CASSSTSGGSTDTQYF.

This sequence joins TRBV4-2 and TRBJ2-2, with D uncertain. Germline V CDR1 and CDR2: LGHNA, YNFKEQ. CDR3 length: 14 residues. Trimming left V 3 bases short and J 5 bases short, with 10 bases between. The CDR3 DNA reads TGTGCCAGCAGCCAGGGCACGAGGACCGGGGAGCTGTTTTTT. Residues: CASSQGTRTGELFF.

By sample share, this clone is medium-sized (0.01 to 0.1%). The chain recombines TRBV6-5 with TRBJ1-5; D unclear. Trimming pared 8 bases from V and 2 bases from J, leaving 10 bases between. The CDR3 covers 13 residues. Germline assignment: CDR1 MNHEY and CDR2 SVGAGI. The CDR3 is CASRYDGNQPQHF. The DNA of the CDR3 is TGTGCCAGCCGGTACGACGGCAATCAGCCCCAGCATTTT.

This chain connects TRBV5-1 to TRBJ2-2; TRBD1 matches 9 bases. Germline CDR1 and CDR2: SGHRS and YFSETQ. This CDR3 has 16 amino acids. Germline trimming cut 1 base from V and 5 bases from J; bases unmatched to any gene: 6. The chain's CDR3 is CASSLYGQGRTGELFF. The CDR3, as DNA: TGCGCCAGCAGCTTGTATGGACAGGGGAGAACCGGGGAGCTGTTTTTT.

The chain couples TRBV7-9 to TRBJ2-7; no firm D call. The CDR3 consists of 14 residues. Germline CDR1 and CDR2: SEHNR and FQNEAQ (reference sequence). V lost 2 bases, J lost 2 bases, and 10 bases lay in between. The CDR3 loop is CASSLTDDAYEQYF. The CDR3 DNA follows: TGTGCCAGCAGCTTAACCGACGACGCCTACGAGCAGTACTTC.

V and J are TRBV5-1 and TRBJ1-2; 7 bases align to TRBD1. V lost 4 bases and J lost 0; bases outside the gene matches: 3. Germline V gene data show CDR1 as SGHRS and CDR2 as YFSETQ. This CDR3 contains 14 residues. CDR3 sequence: CASSRTGANYGYTF. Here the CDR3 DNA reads TGCGCCAGCAGCCGGACAGGAGCTAACTATGGCTACACCTTC.